This T cell receptor (beta chain) was sequenced in a study of blood T cell repertoires in COVID-19. Study context: Spain, Italy and the United States supplied samples that represented acute and convalescent COVID-19. The cDNA or gDNA used as material had been derived from T cells, B-cell-depleted T cells, or PBMCs.

The CDR3 contains 17 residues. Trimming removed 2 bases at V and 1 base at J, with 14 bases between. Germline CDR1 and CDR2: SNHLY and FYNNEI. Repertoires were generated with immunoSEQ multiplex PCR, while TCRdb's copy carries only in-frame clones and drops some. The table lists around 260,000 clones, 80% to 95% of them singletons, with approximately 2.6% in the top ten. The clonotype comes from a person under 35 with COVID-19, enrolled during active disease. Sequences were obtained from peripheral blood. V is TRBV2 and J is TRBJ1-4, with D possibly matching TRBD1 (5 bases). The CDR3 here is CASSEIMAGGTNEKLFF. CDR3 DNA sequence: TGTGCCAGCAGTGAAATCATGGCCGGGGGAACTAATGAAAAACTGTTTTTT.